These 27 T cell receptor beta chains were all obtained from the same sample, sequenced in a study of early T cells in non-severe SARS-CoV-2 infection. A single record per CDR3 protein comes from TCRdb applying MiXCR to the 5' RACE reads. The sample consists of around 37,000 distinct CDR3 sequences, 9% of them appearing once. The source material was whole blood. The receptor source for this set is an adult who was a healthcare worker with PCR-confirmed SARS-CoV-2 infection or an uninfected control (not recorded which).

The rearrangement links TRBV4-3 to TRBJ2-3, with D unclear. The CDR3 contains 16 residues. Germline V gives CDR1 LGHNA, CDR2 YSLEER. Deletions cut 0 bases from V and 2 bases from J, with 12 bases between. DNA for the CDR3: TGCGCCAGCAGCCAAGATGGGCGGATTAACACAGATACGCAGTATTTT. Translated, it gives CASSQDGRINTDTQYF.

This clonotype has more than one count but fewer than ten. The chain employs TRBV12-3 or TRBV12-4 and TRBJ2-7; 7 nucleotides agree with TRBD2. The CDR3 totals 14 residues. V was pared by 7 bases and J by 5 bases, with 11 bases of the junction left unmatched. For the CDR3, the DNA is TGTGCCAGCAACTACCGGGGGGAGTATGACGAGCAGTACTTC. It specifies CASNYRGEYDEQYF.

This clonotype was counted once. CDR3 amino acids: CASSKSGTVPRGYTF. The CDR3 DNA is TGTGCCAGCAGCAAATCCGGGACAGTCCCTAGAGGCTACACCTTC. The V and J genes are TRBV7-9 and TRBJ1-2, with 7 bases fitting TRBD1. The germline CDR1 and CDR2 sequences are SEHNR and FQNEAQ (reference sequence). This CDR3 has 15 amino acids. After removal of 5 bases from V and 8 bases from J, the junction contained 14 bases not matched to a gene.

This rearrangement joins TRBV21-1 to TRBJ1-1; whether TRBD1, the table's D call, matches the DNA was not checked. TRBV21-1 counts as a pseudogene. The CDR3 has 14 amino acids. CDR3 amino acids: CASSKAGTVVEAFF. The CDR3 DNA reads TGTGCCAGCAGCAAAGCTGGGACGGTGGTTGAAGCTTTCTTT.

This clonotype occurred many times. One junction end does not reproduce the germline sequence, and a read error may be involved. The chain couples TRBV27 to TRBJ2-7, with a weak D call TRBD1 (6 bases). Germline V lookup: CDR1 MNHEY, CDR2 SMNVEV (reference sequence). The CDR3 covers 13 residues. DNA for the CDR3: TGTGCCAGCAGTTCTAACCTCGGACAGAAAGAGGCCTTC. As protein: CASSSNLGQKEAF.

This clonotype was counted many times. CDR3 in amino acids: CSVGLGANVLTF. The CDR3 DNA reads as TGCAGCGTAGGATTGGGAGCCAACGTCCTGACTTTC. The chain has TRBV29-1 and TRBJ2-6; D is unclear. Germline V gene lookup returns CDR1 SQVTM and CDR2 ANQGSEA. The CDR3 has 12 residues. Trimming pared 6 bases from V and 7 bases from J, leaving 10 bases between.

This clonotype was recorded many times. V is TRBV9 and J is TRBJ2-7; 7 nucleotides align to TRBD1. Trimming took 2 bases from V and 2 from J; bases not matched to a gene: 7. The CDR3 spans 15 residues. Germline-derived CDR1 and CDR2 are SGDLS and YYNGEE. This CDR3 reads CASSVGRDRPYEQYF. In nucleotides, the CDR3 is TGTGCCAGCAGCGTGGGCCGGGACAGACCCTACGAGCAGTACTTC.

The genes are TRBV6-6 and TRBJ1-1, with a weak D call TRBD1 (5 bases). The V gene's germline CDR1 is MNHNY and CDR2 SVGAGI (reference sequence). V lost 5 bases to trimming and J lost 3 bases, with 10 bases between them. The CDR3 spans 13 residues. The CDR3 spells CASSTGTYTEAFF. CDR3 in DNA: TGTGCCAGCAGTACTGGGACGTACACTGAAGCTTTCTTT.

This clonotype was seen a handful of times. The chain carries TRBV27 and TRBJ1-6; 10 bases match TRBD1. This CDR3 comprises 14 residues. The J segment lost 15 bases and the V segment lost 7 bases, leaving 12 bases of the junction unmatched. The germline V gene has CDR1 MNHEY and CDR2 SMNVEV (reference sequence). CDR3 sequence: CASTPTGGFRLLHF. In nucleotides, the CDR3 is TGTGCCAGCACACCGACAGGGGGCTTCAGACTCCTCCACTTT.

Ten or more counts support this clonotype. The rearrangement uses TRBV5-1 and TRBJ1-1, with TRBD1 identical over 9 bases. The length of the CDR3 is 15 residues. The germline CDR1 and CDR2 sequences are SGHRS and YFSETQ. V shed 4 bases, J shed 5 bases, and the junction held 9 bases outside the gene matches. CDR3 DNA: TGCGCCAGCAGCGGGGGGACAGGGAAATGGACTGAAGCTTTCTTT. It yields the protein CASSGGTGKWTEAFF.

Turning to this clonotype: This could be a read error, since a much larger clone is one nucleotide away. The rearrangement uses TRBV5-5 and TRBJ1-2, with D unclear. The germline V gene has CDR1 SGHKS and CDR2 YYEKEE (reference sequence). This CDR3 has 14 amino acids. The CDR3 DNA sequence: TGTGTCAGCAGCCCCCCGGAAGGGATCTATGGCTACACCTTC. Residues: CVSSPPEGIYGYTF.

This clonotype was observed at least ten times. The rearrangement uses TRBV27 and TRBJ1-1; perhaps TRBD1 as D (6 bases). Deletions cut 3 bases from V and 0 bases from J, with 11 bases between. The CDR3 covers 15 residues. Per the germline V gene, CDR1 is MNHEY and CDR2 is SMNVEV (reference sequence). CDR3 residues: CASSFADRLNTEAFF. DNA of the CDR3: TGTGCCAGCAGTTTCGCGGACAGACTGAACACTGAAGCTTTCTTT.

Many counts were recorded for this clonotype. The V and J genes are TRBV5-1 and TRBJ1-1; unclear D gene. Per the germline V gene, CDR1 is SGHRS and CDR2 is YFSETQ. The V and J ends lost 4 bases and 8 bases respectively, with 15 bases between them. CDR3 length: 13 amino acids. The CDR3 nucleotides read TGCGCCAGCAGCAAAGGGAGCGAGATCGAAGCTTTCTTT. It yields the protein CASSKGSEIEAFF.

The CDR3 is CASSTRGTGAREQYF. CDR3 DNA: TGTGCCAGCTCAACCCGAGGGACAGGGGCTCGCGAGCAGTACTTC. The rearrangement uses TRBV7-2 and TRBJ2-7, with 10 bases matching TRBD1. The ends lost 8 bases at V and 6 bases at J; junction bases unmatched: 13. CDR3 length equals 15 residues. Germline V gene lookup returns CDR1 SGHTA and CDR2 FQGNSA.

This clonotype appeared a few times. The rearrangement uses TRBV27 and TRBJ1-6, with 12 bases that match TRBD1. This CDR3 has 18 amino acids. J gave up 8 bases and V 6 bases, and 14 bases lay outside the gene matches. Germline V gives CDR1 MNHEY, CDR2 SMNVEV (reference sequence). The CDR3 sequence is CASRLYPPGQGAYSPLHF. The CDR3 region has the DNA TGTGCCAGCAGACTTTATCCCCCGGGACAGGGGGCTTATTCACCCCTCCACTTT.

This clonotype was recorded many times. This sequence joins TRBV27 and TRBJ1-1; no firm D call. The V end lost 4 bases, the J end lost 2 bases, and 14 bases lay between the germline ends. CDR1 and CDR2 (germline): MNHEY, SMNVEV (reference sequence). CDR3 length: 15 amino acids. The CDR3: CASSSRERLNTEAFF. The DNA of the CDR3 is TGTGCCAGCAGTTCCCGGGAACGTCTCAACACTGAAGCTTTCTTT.

This chain joins TRBV3-1 and TRBJ1-1; no clear D. V was pared by 3 bases and J by 4 bases, with 15 bases between. CDR3 size: 15 residues. Germline CDR1 reads LGHDT; CDR2 reads YNNKEL (reference sequence). The CDR3 DNA reads as TGTGCCAGCAGCCACCCACTGCGCAGCGGCACTGAAGCTTTCTTT. It yields the protein CASSHPLRSGTEAFF.

V is TRBV20-1 and J is TRBJ2-2; D assignment may be TRBD1 or TRBD2 (5 bases each). The V gene's germline CDR1 is DFQATT and CDR2 SNEGSKA (reference sequence). V was trimmed by 4 bases and J by 1 base, leaving 13 bases between them. There are 15 residues in the CDR3. The CDR3 DNA reads as TGCAGTGCTACATTCCGGGACCTGAACACCGGGGAGCTGTTTTTT. Encoded protein: CSATFRDLNTGELFF.

This clonotype was detected ten times or more. In DNA form, the CDR3 reads TGTGCCAGCAAGTCTGGGGGTTCTTATAATTCACCCCTCCACTTT. This sequence encodes CASKSGGSYNSPLHF. The chain joins TRBV7-2 to TRBJ1-6; TRBD1 might be the D (5 bases). Trimming stripped 7 bases from V and 4 bases from J, with 14 bases between. CDR1 is SGHTA, CDR2 FQGNSA, per germline. This CDR3 is built from 15 residues.

This clonotype was observed at least ten times. This rearrangement joins TRBV29-1 to TRBJ2-3, with 8 bases matching TRBD2. The CDR3 runs 13 residues. Germline lookup yields CDR1 SQVTM and CDR2 ANQGSEA. The V segment lost 2 bases and the J segment 7 bases; nucleotides outside the gene matches: 5. This chain's CDR3 is CSVEPGGLNTQYF. The CDR3 coding sequence is TGCAGCGTTGAACCGGGGGGGCTGAATACGCAGTATTTT.

Points on this clonotype: At one end, the junction sequence differs from germline, possibly due to a read error. V usage is TRBV7-6 and J usage is TRBJ1-3, with TRBD1 matching 7 bases. CDR1 and CDR2 (germline): SGHVS, FNYEAQ. The CDR3 extends over 18 amino acids. The CDR3, as DNA: TGTGCCAGCGGCTTAGGGAGCACAGGGGCCATCTCTGGAAACACCATATATTTT. Translating it yields CASGLGSTGAISGNTIYF.

V usage is TRBV7-3 and J usage is TRBJ1-6; no firm D call. This CDR3 is 13 amino acids long. Germline-derived CDR1 and CDR2 are SGHTA and FQGTGA. With 4 bases removed from V and 6 bases from J, the gap between germline ends came to 7 bases. The CDR3 loop is CASSSRTNSPLHF. The CDR3 DNA follows: TGTGCCAGCAGCTCCCGGACTAATTCACCCCTCCACTTT.

This clonotype has ten or more counts. The chain links TRBV14 to TRBJ2-7; weak D call: TRBD1 (6 bases). V shed 0 bases and J shed 3 bases, with 15 bases lying between them. This CDR3 is built from 16 residues. Germline values: CDR1 SGHDN, CDR2 FVKESK. The CDR3: CASSQDLRGSSYEQYF. As DNA, the CDR3 is TGTGCCAGCAGCCAAGATCTCAGGGGTAGTAGCTACGAGCAGTACTTC.

This clonotype was seen a few times. The chain recombines TRBV7-9 with TRBJ2-7, with D perhaps assigned TRBD1 or TRBD2 (6 bases each). CDR3 length: 14 amino acids. V was shortened by 1 base and J by 7 bases, with 14 bases between the two germline ends. Per the germline V gene, CDR1 is SEHNR and CDR2 is FQNEAQ (reference sequence). The CDR3: CASSLGGGLLEQYF. CDR3 coding DNA: TGTGCCAGCAGCTTAGGTGGGGGGCTACTGGAGCAGTACTTC.

The CDR3 DNA reads as TGCAGTGTTTCACAGGCTTCCGAGCAGTACTTC. It encodes CSVSQASEQYF. The chain couples TRBV20-1 to TRBJ2-7, with D maybe TRBD1 (5 bases). Germline V lookup: CDR1 DFQATT, CDR2 SNEGSKA (reference sequence). The V gene lost 7 bases and the J gene lost 6 bases, with 13 bases spanning the gap. The CDR3 runs 11 residues.

The chain carries TRBV29-1 and TRBJ1-5; tentatively, D is TRBD1 (6 bases). This CDR3 spans 13 amino acids. Germline loops: CDR1 SQVTM, CDR2 ANQGSEA. V was pared by 6 bases and J by 2 bases, with 11 bases between. This CDR3 is CSVRDNRNQPQHF. CDR3 nucleotide sequence: TGCAGCGTGAGGGACAACCGCAATCAGCCCCAGCATTTT.

This clonotype was counted at least ten times. This chain connects TRBV20-1 to TRBJ2-3; 8 positions agree with TRBD2. Per germline, CDR1 DFQATT and CDR2 SNEGSKA (reference sequence). V trimming: 3 bases; J trimming: 6 bases; junction bases outside the gene matches: 17. The CDR3 has 17 amino acids. CDR3 protein: CSASLGVGGGRLDTQYF. The CDR3 DNA reads TGCAGTGCTAGTCTTGGTGTCGGGGGGGGCCGGTTGGATACGCAGTATTTT.